The entry below gives a single T cell receptor (beta chain) sequence along with its context. Its matching antigen is unknown. In TCRdb, the RT-PCR reads were re-called with MiXCR into one record per CDR3 protein. The table has 860,000 or so distinct CDR3 sequences, about 20% seen once. These data are taken from a study of response to subunit inactivated influenza vaccine. Findings and caveats of the study: Only a handful of new T cells, the authors suggested, are recruited with each seasonal influenza vaccination.

V gave up 0 bases and J gave up 6 bases, with 14 bases separating them. Looked up from germline, CDR1 is KGHSH and CDR2 is LQKENI. This CDR3 contains 15 residues. The receptor was isolated from a middle-aged man who received an inactivated influenza vaccine. The chain has TRBV18 and TRBJ1-1; D not certain. Sequenced here: PBMCs from blood, sampled 4 to 6 days after vaccination. The DNA of the CDR3 is TGTGCCAGCTCACCACCGTCTGCAGCCCCCCCTGAAGCTTTCTTT. Protein: CASSPPSAAPPEAFF.